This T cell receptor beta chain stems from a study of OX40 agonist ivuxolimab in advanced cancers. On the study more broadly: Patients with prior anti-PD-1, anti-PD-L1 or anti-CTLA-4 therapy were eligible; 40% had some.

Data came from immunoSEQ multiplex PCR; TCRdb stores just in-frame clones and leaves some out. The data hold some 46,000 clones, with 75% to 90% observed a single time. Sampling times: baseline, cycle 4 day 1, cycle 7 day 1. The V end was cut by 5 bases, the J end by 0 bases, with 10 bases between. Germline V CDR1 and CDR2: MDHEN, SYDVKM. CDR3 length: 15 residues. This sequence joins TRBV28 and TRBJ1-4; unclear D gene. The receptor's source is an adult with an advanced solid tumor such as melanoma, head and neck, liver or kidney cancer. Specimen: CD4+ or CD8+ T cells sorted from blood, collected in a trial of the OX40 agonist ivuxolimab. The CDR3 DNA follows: TGTGCCAGCAGTCCTGACATTTCAACTAATGAAAAACTGTTTTTT. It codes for CASSPDISTNEKLFF. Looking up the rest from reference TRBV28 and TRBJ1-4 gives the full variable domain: DVKVTQSSRYLVKRTGEKVFLECVQDMDHENMFWYRQDPGLGLRLIYFSYDVKMKEKGDIPEGYSVSREKKERFSLILESASTNQTSMYLCASSPDISTNEKLFFGSGTQLSVL.